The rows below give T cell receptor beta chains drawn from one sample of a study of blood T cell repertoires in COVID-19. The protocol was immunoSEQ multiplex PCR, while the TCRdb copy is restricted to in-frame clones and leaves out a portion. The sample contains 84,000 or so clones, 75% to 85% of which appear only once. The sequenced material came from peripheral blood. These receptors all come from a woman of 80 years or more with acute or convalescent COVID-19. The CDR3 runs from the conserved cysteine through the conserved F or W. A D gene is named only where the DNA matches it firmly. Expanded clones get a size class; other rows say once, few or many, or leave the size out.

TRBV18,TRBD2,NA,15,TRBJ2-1,CASSPLAGGYNEQFF,TGTGCCAGCTCACCACTAGCGGGAGGCTACAATGAGCAGTTCTTC
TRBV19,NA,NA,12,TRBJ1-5,CASSEVWSPQHF,TGTGCCAGTAGTGAGGTCTGGTCGCCCCAGCATTTT
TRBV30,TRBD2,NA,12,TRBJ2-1,CAWSGTSVEQFF,TGTGCCTGGAGTGGAACTAGCGTTGAGCAGTTCTTC
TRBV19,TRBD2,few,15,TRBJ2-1,CASTSSGGRAYEQFF,TGTGCCAGTACTTCCTCCGGCGGGAGGGCCTATGAGCAGTTCTTC
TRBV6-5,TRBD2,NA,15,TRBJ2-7,CASSYGPSGSYEQYF,TGTGCCAGCAGTTACGGGCCTAGCGGGAGTTACGAGCAGTACTTC
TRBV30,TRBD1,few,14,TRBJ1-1,CAWSVGGANTEAFF,TGTGCCTGGAGTGTAGGGGGCGCAAACACTGAAGCTTTCTTT
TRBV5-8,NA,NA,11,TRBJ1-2,CASSFGDGYTF,TGTGCCAGCAGCTTCGGAGATGGCTACACCTTC
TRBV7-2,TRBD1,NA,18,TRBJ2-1,CASSSTDRGLGTGNEQFF,TGTGCCAGCAGCTCTACAGACAGGGGGCTGGGTACAGGCAATGAGCAGTTCTTC
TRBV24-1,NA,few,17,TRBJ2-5,CATSDPRGQGWKETQYF,TGTGCCACCAGTGATCCGCGGGGCCAGGGCTGGAAAGAGACCCAGTACTTC
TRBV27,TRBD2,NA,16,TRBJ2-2,CASSFQTSGATGELFF,TGTGCCAGCAGTTTCCAGACTAGCGGGGCGACCGGGGAGCTGTTTTTT
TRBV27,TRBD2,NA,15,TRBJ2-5,CASRRLAGEGETQYF,TGTGCCAGCAGAAGACTAGCGGGAGAGGGGGAGACCCAGTACTTC
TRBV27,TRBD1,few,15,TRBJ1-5,CASRGGTGGDQPQHF,TGTGCCAGCAGGGGGGGGACAGGGGGCGATCAGCCCCAGCATTTT
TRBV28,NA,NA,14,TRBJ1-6,CASSAQGYNSPLHF,TGTGCCAGCAGTGCACAGGGCTACAATTCACCCCTCCACTTT
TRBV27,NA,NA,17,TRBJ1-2,CASSPYLGQWSFYGYTF,TGTGCCAGCAGTCCCTACCTAGGACAGTGGAGCTTTTATGGCTACACCTTC
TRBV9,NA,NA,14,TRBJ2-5,CASSVGWGPETQYF,TGTGCCAGCAGCGTAGGTTGGGGGCCAGAGACCCAGTACTTC
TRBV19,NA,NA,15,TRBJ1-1,CASSYTGHSNTEAFF,TGTGCCAGTAGCTACACGGGACACTCGAACACTGAAGCTTTCTTT
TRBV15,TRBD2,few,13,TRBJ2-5,CATSRLAGATQYF,TGTGCCACCAGCAGACTAGCGGGGGCAACCCAGTACTTC
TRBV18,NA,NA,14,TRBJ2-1,CASSPLPTYNEQFF,TGTGCCAGCTCACCCCTACCCACCTACAATGAGCAGTTCTTC
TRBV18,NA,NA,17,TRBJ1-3,CASSPRAGALSGNTIYF,TGTGCCAGCTCACCAAGGGCAGGGGCCCTCTCTGGAAACACCATATATTTT
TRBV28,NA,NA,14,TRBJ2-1,CASSSPQGFNEQFF,TGTGCCAGCAGTTCACCACAGGGTTTCAATGAGCAGTTCTTC
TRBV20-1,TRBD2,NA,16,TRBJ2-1,CSASSPTSGIHNEQFF,TGCAGTGCTAGTAGTCCGACTAGCGGAATTCACAATGAGCAGTTCTTC
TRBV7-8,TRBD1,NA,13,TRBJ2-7,CASSSGQGAEQYF,TGTGCCAGCAGCTCGGGACAGGGAGCCGAGCAGTACTTC
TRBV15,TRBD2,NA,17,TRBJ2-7,CATSGRGASGRVDEQYF,TGTGCCACCAGCGGGCGGGGGGCTAGCGGGAGGGTCGACGAGCAGTACTTC
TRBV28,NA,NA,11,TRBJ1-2,CATATAYGYTF,TGTGCCACCGCGACAGCATATGGCTACACCTTC
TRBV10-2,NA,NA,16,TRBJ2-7,CASSERGGAGSYEQYF,TGCGCCAGCAGTGAGAGAGGGGGGGCAGGGTCCTACGAGCAGTACTTC
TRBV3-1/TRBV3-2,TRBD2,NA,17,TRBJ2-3,CASSQGWSGSPSDTQYF,TGTGCCAGCAGCCAAGGCTGGAGCGGGAGCCCCTCAGATACGCAGTATTTT
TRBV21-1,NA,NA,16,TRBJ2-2,CASSIQGEVRTGELFF,TGTGCCAGCAGCATACAGGGGGAGGTGAGAACCGGGGAGCTGTTTTTT
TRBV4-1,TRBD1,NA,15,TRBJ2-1,CASRTGQGASNEQFF,TGCGCCAGCAGGACCGGACAGGGGGCGAGCAATGAGCAGTTCTTC
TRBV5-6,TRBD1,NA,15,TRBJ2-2,CASSWDRGRTGELFF,TGTGCCAGCAGCTGGGACAGGGGGCGTACCGGGGAGCTGTTTTTT
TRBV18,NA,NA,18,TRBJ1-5,CASSPRVLRGSDNQPQHF,TGTGCCAGCTCACCGAGGGTACTTCGGGGGAGTGACAATCAGCCCCAGCATTTT
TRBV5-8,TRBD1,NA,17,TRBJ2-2,CASSKMEGQGWTGELFF,TGTGCCAGCAGCAAAATGGAGGGACAGGGCTGGACCGGGGAGCTGTTTTTT
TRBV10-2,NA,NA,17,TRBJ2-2,CASSPGLGPGNTGELFF,TGCGCCAGCAGCCCGGGATTAGGACCGGGTAACACCGGGGAGCTGTTTTTT
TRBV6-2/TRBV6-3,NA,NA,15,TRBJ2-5,CASSSITDNQETQYF,TGTGCCAGCAGTTCGATTACGGACAACCAAGAGACCCAGTACTTC
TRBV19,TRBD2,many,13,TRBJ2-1,CASRIAGDNEQFF,TGTGCCAGTCGGATAGCGGGAGACAATGAGCAGTTCTTC
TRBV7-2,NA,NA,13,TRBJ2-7,CASSIDNSYEQYF,TGTGCCAGCAGCATAGACAACTCCTACGAGCAGTACTTC
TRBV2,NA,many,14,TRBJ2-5,CASPGVADQETQYF,TGTGCCAGCCCGGGAGTAGCGGACCAAGAGACCCAGTACTTC
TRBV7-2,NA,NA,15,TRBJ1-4,CASSTSGGLNEKLFF,TGTGCCAGCAGCACCAGCGGGGGACTTAATGAAAAACTGTTTTTT
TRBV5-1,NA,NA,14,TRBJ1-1,CASSLTGRNTEAFF,TGCGCCAGCAGCTTAACAGGGCGAAACACTGAAGCTTTCTTT
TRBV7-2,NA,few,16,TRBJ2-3,CASSHLGGGVSDTQYF,TGTGCCAGCAGCCATTTGGGAGGGGGAGTTTCAGATACGCAGTATTTT
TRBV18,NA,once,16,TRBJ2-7,CASSPLGATDSYEQYF,TGTGCCAGCTCACCCTTGGGGGCGACTGACTCCTACGAGCAGTACTTC
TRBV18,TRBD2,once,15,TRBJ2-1,CASSQSTGGPGEQFF,TGTGCCAGCTCACAATCAACGGGAGGGCCGGGTGAGCAGTTCTTC
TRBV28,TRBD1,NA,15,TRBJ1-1,CASSLPGGNFGEAFF,TGTGCCAGCAGTTTACCAGGGGGGAATTTCGGTGAAGCTTTCTTT
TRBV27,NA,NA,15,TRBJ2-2,CASSLGSGYTGELFF,TGTGCCAGCAGTTTAGGTAGCGGCTACACCGGGGAGCTGTTTTTT
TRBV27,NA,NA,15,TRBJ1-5,CASRQVGGTELPQHF,TGTGCCAGCAGGCAAGTCGGGGGGACGGAGCTGCCCCAGCATTTT
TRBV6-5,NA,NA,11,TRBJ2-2,CAASDTGELFF,TGTGCCGCTAGTGACACCGGGGAGCTGTTTTTT
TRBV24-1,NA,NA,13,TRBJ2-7,CATSDSQGYEQYF,TGTGCCACCAGTGATTCTCAGGGATACGAGCAGTACTTC
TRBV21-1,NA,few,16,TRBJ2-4,CASSKVAQRDKNIQYF,TGTGCCAGCAGCAAAGTAGCACAGCGGGACAAAAACATTCAGTACTTC
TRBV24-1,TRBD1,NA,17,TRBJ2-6,CATSSGTGDSGANVLTF,TGTGCCACCAGTTCCGGGACAGGGGACTCTGGGGCCAACGTCCTGACTTTC
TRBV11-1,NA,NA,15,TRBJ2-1,CASSSGQNSYNEQFF,TGTGCCAGCAGCTCGGGACAAAACTCCTACAATGAGCAGTTCTTC
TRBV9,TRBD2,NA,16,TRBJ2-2,CASSATSGEYTGELFF,TGTGCCAGCAGCGCGACTAGCGGGGAATATACCGGGGAGCTGTTTTTT
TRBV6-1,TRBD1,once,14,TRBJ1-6,CASSGGTGGTVSHF,TGTGCCAGCAGTGGGGGGACAGGGGGGACAGTATCTCACTTT
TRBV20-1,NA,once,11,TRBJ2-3,CSAGTHQAQYF,TGCAGTGCAGGGACACACCAGGCGCAGTATTTT
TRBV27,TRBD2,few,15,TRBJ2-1,CASSFLAGGHNEQFF,TGTGCCAGCAGTTTCCTAGCGGGAGGACACAATGAGCAGTTCTTC
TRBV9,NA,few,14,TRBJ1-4,CASSVKGRGEKLFF,TGTGCCAGCAGCGTTAAAGGGCGCGGGGAAAAACTGTTTTTT